Given below is one TCR beta chain in context. Its antigen is not known. 13 Jbeta primers and 60 Vbeta primers were used for the PCR. Sequenced by immunoSEQ multiplex PCR; TCRdb stores in-frame clones only, minus some. The sample includes fewer than 110,000 clones, 76% seen only once; the top ten take approximately 2.2%. This specimen belongs to a study of cytomegalovirus exposure and HLA in healthy donors. Study overall: There were approximately 80 million unique TCRs (from HLA-typed donors) in an early data release. Overall study results and limits: With DRB1 most and HLA-C fewest, TCR association rates differed between HLA loci in a later analysis. The classifier reportedly diagnosed cytomegalovirus status with high sensitivity and specificity.

This CDR3 region has 13 residues. Trimming stripped 11 bases from V and 3 bases from J, with 17 bases between. Looked up from germline, CDR1 is ENHRY and CDR2 is SYGVKD. The sequencing sample was made of PBMCs. The sequence was collected from a man between 18 and 35 years old in good health and CMV-seronegative. The chain joins TRBV10-3 to TRBJ2-7, with a weak D call TRBD1 (6 bases). This chain's CDR3 is CAASPARGYEQYF. In nucleotides, the CDR3 is TGTGCCGCCTCACCTGCCAGGGGCTACGAGCAGTACTTC.